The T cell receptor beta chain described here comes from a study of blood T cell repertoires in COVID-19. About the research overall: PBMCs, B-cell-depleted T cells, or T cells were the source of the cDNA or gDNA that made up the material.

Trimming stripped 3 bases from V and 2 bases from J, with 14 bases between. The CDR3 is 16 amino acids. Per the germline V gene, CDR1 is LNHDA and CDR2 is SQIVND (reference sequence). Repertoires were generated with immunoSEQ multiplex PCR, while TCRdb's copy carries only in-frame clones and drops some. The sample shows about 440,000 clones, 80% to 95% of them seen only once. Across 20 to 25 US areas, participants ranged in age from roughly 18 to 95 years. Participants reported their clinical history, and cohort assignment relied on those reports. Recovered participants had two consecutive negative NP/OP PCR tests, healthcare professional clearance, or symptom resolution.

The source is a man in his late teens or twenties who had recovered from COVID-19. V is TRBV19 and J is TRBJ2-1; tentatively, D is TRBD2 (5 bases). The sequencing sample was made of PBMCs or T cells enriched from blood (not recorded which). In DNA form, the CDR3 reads TGTGCCAGTAGTATTTCTCGAGGGTATCCCTACAATGAGCAGTTCTTC. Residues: CASSISRGYPYNEQFF.